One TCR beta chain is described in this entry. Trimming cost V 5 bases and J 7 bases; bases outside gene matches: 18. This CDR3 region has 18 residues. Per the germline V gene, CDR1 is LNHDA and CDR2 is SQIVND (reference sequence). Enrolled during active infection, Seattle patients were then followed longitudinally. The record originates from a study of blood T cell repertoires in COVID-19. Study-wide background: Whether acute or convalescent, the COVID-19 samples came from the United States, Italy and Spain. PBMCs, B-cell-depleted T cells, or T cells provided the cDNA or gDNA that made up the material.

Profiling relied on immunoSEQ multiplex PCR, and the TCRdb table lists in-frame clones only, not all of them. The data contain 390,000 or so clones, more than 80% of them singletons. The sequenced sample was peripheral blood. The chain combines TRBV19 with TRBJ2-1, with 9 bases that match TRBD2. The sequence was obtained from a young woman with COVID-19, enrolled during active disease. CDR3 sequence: CASSFSYHGREGRNEQFF. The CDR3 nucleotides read TGTGCCAGTAGTTTCTCCTACCACGGGCGGGAGGGCCGGAATGAGCAGTTCTTC.